The 17 T cell receptor beta chains given below trace back to one sample, sequenced in a study of radiotherapy plus CTLA-4 blockade in lung cancer. Clones were sequenced by immunoSEQ multiplex PCR, and TCRdb holds only the in-frame ones, with some missing. The sample holds tens of thousands of clones; 78% are singletons and the top ten take around 7.1%. The specimen was peripheral blood, collected from a patient treated with radiotherapy plus ipilimumab. These receptors originate from a human donor with non-small cell lung cancer who had a complete response to radiotherapy plus ipilimumab.

This rearrangement joins TRBV10-1 to TRBJ2-7; TRBD1 might be the D (6 bases). V gave up 3 bases and J gave up 0 bases, with 9 bases separating them. The CDR3 totals 14 residues. Germline V gene data show CDR1 as WNHNN and CDR2 as SYGVQD (reference sequence). The CDR3 here is CASSDPGASYEQYF. The CDR3 DNA reads as TGCGCCAGCAGTGACCCAGGGGCCTCCTACGAGCAGTACTTC.

V and J are TRBV4-3 and TRBJ2-6; D is unresolved. This CDR3 contains 14 residues. Germline values: CDR1 LGHNA, CDR2 YSLEER. The V end was cut by 4 bases, the J end by 2 bases, with 6 bases between. In DNA form, the CDR3 reads TGCGCCAGCAGCCCCCCGACTGGGGCCAACGTCCTGACTTTC. Amino acids: CASSPPTGANVLTF.

The chain has TRBV19 and TRBJ1-1; possibly TRBD1 for D (5 bases). Germline V gene sequence: CDR1 LNHDA, CDR2 SQIVND (reference sequence). Trimming removed 0 bases at V and 4 bases at J, with 18 bases between. The CDR3 contains 17 residues. Here the CDR3 reads CASSIDLGGGRATEAFF. In nucleotides, the CDR3 is TGTGCCAGTAGTATAGATCTGGGGGGAGGCAGGGCCACTGAAGCTTTCTTT.

The gene calls are TRBV6-5 and TRBJ2-2, with TRBD1 matching 9 bases. V trimming: 6 bases; J trimming: 3 bases; junction bases outside the gene matches: 5. The V gene's germline CDR1 is MNHEY and CDR2 SVGAGI. The CDR3 has 15 residues. The CDR3 coding sequence is TGTGCCAGCAGCTCGGGACAGGGTTACACCGGGGAGCTGTTTTTT. Protein: CASSSGQGYTGELFF.

The chain recombines TRBV19 with TRBJ2-3; D is perhaps TRBD1 (6 bases). V was clipped by 3 bases and J by 3 bases, with 10 bases between them. This CDR3 has 14 residues. Looked up from germline, CDR1 is LNHDA and CDR2 is SQIVND (reference sequence). The CDR3: CASSMGAGTDTQYF. DNA for the CDR3: TGTGCCAGTAGTATGGGGGCAGGAACAGATACGCAGTATTTT.

The V and J genes are TRBV18 and TRBJ1-2; D gene ambiguous. CDR1 and CDR2 (germline): KGHSH, LQKENI. V shed 2 bases and J shed 1 base, with 8 bases lying between them. This CDR3 is built from 14 residues. The CDR3 DNA reads TGTGCCAGCTCACCAAACGGCGATAACTATGGCTACACCTTC. Encoded protein: CASSPNGDNYGYTF.

This clone was picked up one time. V gene TRBV19 combines with J gene TRBJ2-2; tentative D call: TRBD2 (7 bases). Germline assignment: CDR1 LNHDA and CDR2 SQIVND (reference sequence). The CDR3 has 16 residues. Deletions cut 5 bases from V and 4 bases from J, with 17 bases between. Here the CDR3 reads CASSFRSGGTTGELFF. CDR3 DNA sequence: TGTGCCAGTAGTTTCCGGTCGGGGGGCACCACCGGGGAGCTGTTTTTT.

The chain couples TRBV10-3 to TRBJ2-5; 8 bases agree with TRBD1. The J call is doubtful: the DNA matches TRBJ2-7 better. CDR3 length equals 14 residues. Germline assignment: CDR1 ENHRY and CDR2 SYGVKD. In nucleotides, the CDR3 is TGTGCCACCAACCGGGACAGGCGAACCTACGAGCAGTACTTC. This encodes CATNRDRRTYEQYF.

CDR3 sequence reads: CAISDRSGALDTQYF. The CDR3 bases are TGTGCCATCAGTGATAGGTCAGGGGCCCTAGATACGCAGTATTTT. J is TRBJ2-3 and V is TRBV10-3; the D gene is possibly TRBD1 (6 bases). There are 15 residues in the CDR3. Germline CDR1 is ENHRY and CDR2 is SYGVKD. Deletions cut 3 bases from V and 5 bases from J, with 15 bases between.

CDR3 in DNA: TGTGCCAGCAGCACTGGACTAGCGGGGGGGCGAGAGACCCAGTACTTC. This codes for CASSTGLAGGRETQYF. The V call is TRBV7-8, the J call TRBJ2-5; 15 bases align to TRBD2. CDR1 is SGHVS, CDR2 FQNEAQ, per germline. CDR3 length: 16 amino acids. The V and J ends lost 5 bases and 4 bases, in that order; junction bases with no gene match: 5.

This clone was counted once. The chain is built from TRBV5-8 and TRBJ2-7; D is ambiguous. The germline V and J ends were trimmed by 2 bases and 0 bases, with 9 bases remaining between them. From germline, CDR1 is SGHTS and CDR2 YDEGEE. The CDR3 is made up of 14 amino acids. CDR3: CASSFGPSSYEQYF. CDR3 coding DNA: TGTGCCAGCAGCTTCGGGCCTAGCTCCTACGAGCAGTACTTC.

This clone was detected a few times. The rearrangement joins TRBV5-1 to TRBJ2-1, with D hard to call. The germline V and J ends were trimmed by 0 bases and 0 bases, with 10 bases remaining between them. The V gene's germline CDR1 is SGHRS and CDR2 YFSETQ. CDR3 size: 16 residues. The chain's CDR3 is CASSLAVGSSYNEQFF. CDR3 in DNA: TGCGCCAGCAGCTTGGCTGTGGGAAGCTCCTACAATGAGCAGTTCTTC.

This clone was seen a few times. The chain links TRBV18 to TRBJ2-3; D gene unclear. Germline CDR1 KGHSH, CDR2 LQKENI. Trimming stripped 0 bases from V and 3 bases from J, with 7 bases between. The CDR3 is made up of 14 amino acids. CDR3 nucleotide sequence: TGTGCCAGCTCACCACCGTTGCGGACAGATACGCAGTATTTT. Protein product: CASSPPLRTDTQYF.

V is TRBV18 and J is TRBJ2-1; weak D call: TRBD1 (7 bases). Germline-derived CDR1 and CDR2 are KGHSH and LQKENI. This CDR3 region has 13 residues. V lost 1 base, J lost 10 bases, and 11 bases lay in between. The CDR3 reads CASSPREDREQFF. The DNA of the CDR3 is TGTGCCAGCTCACCACGGGAGGACAGGGAGCAGTTCTTC.

The J gene is TRBJ2-3, the V gene TRBV7-2, with TRBD2 identical over 13 bases. Germline V lookup: CDR1 SGHTA, CDR2 FQGNSA. The CDR3 is 15 residues long. The V segment lost 3 bases and the J segment 10 bases; nucleotides outside the gene matches: 7. In DNA, the CDR3 is TGTGCCAGCAGCTTCGGACTAGCGGGAGTGTCGGCGCAGTATTTT. Its translation: CASSFGLAGVSAQYF.

This rearrangement joins TRBV11-2 to TRBJ2-1; possibly TRBD1 or TRBD2 for D (5 bases each). Trimming cost V 2 bases and J 5 bases, with 10 bases left between them. This CDR3 spans 14 amino acids. Germline V gene sequence: CDR1 SGHAT, CDR2 FQNNGV. The CDR3 coding sequence is TGTGCCAGCAGCTTAATGGGGGAAAACAATGAGCAGTTCTTC. This translates into CASSLMGENNEQFF.

The chain carries TRBV7-8 and TRBJ1-5; D gene uncertain. Germline CDR1 SGHVS, CDR2 FQNEAQ. CDR3 length equals 17 residues. Trimming removed 1 base at V and 2 bases at J, with 15 bases between. CDR3 protein: CASSLGSGARGNQPQHF. In nucleotides, the CDR3 is TGTGCCAGCAGCTTAGGGTCGGGAGCGCGAGGCAATCAGCCCCAGCATTTT.